These 32 T cell receptor beta chains were all obtained from the same sample, sequenced in a study of Ad26.COV2.S vaccination and SARS-CoV-2 variants. The protocol was immunoSEQ multiplex PCR, while the TCRdb copy is restricted to in-frame clones and leaves out a portion. The table lists some 250,000 clones, roughly 90% of them singletons. Treatment indicated: some 20 received Ad26.COV2.S at low or high dose, single or two shots; 5 received placebo; per-sample allocation not given. The samples date from day 63 after the first vaccine or placebo injection. Sequencing was performed on peripheral blood, taken in a trial of Ad26.COV2.S vaccine versus placebo. These receptors came from a person between 18 and 65 years old who received the Ad26.COV2.S COVID-19 vaccine or a placebo.

The rearrangement links TRBV6-5 to TRBJ2-7, with D perhaps being TRBD1 or TRBD2 (7 bases each). The CDR3 is 15 amino acids. V was clipped by 2 bases and J by 4 bases, with 15 bases between them. Germline V gene data show CDR1 as MNHEY and CDR2 as SVGAGI. Here the CDR3 DNA reads TGTGCCAGCAGTTACAGAAACAGGGGAGGGTACGAGCAGTACTTC. It encodes CASSYRNRGGYEQYF.

The gene calls are TRBV5-6 and TRBJ2-5; D is unclear. The CDR3 has 14 amino acids. The V gene's germline CDR1 is SGHDT and CDR2 YYEEEE. The V end was cut by 4 bases, the J end by 3 bases, with 13 bases between. CDR3 residues: CASSPSGVEETQYF. In DNA form, the CDR3 reads TGTGCCAGCAGCCCTAGTGGGGTCGAAGAGACCCAGTACTTC.

The chain carries TRBV24-1 and TRBJ2-2; possible D gene TRBD1, 6 bases. Germline CDR1 KGHDR, CDR2 SFDVKD. CDR3 length: 17 amino acids. V was shortened by 3 bases and J by 1 base, with 14 bases between the two germline ends. CDR3 amino acids: CATSDLRTDLNTGELFF. CDR3 sequence (DNA): TGTGCCACCAGTGATCTTCGGACAGATCTGAACACCGGGGAGCTGTTTTTT.

The genes are TRBV2 and TRBJ2-7; no clear D. The CDR3 sequence is 15 residues long. CDR1 is SNHLY, CDR2 FYNNEI, per germline. V was trimmed by 7 bases and J by 1 base, leaving 17 bases between them. The CDR3 protein is CASTFSQTPSYEQYF. Here the CDR3 DNA reads TGTGCCAGCACCTTTTCTCAGACCCCTTCCTACGAGCAGTACTTC.

The chain uses TRBV27 and TRBJ2-5; D unresolved. Per germline, CDR1 MNHEY and CDR2 SMNVEV (reference sequence). There are 14 residues in the CDR3. Deletions cut 5 bases from V and 4 bases from J, with 14 bases between. The CDR3 DNA reads TGTGCCAGCAGTCAGTTGGGGAAACCAGAGACCCAGTACTTC. This gives the protein CASSQLGKPETQYF.

J is TRBJ2-7 and V is TRBV6-2 or TRBV6-3; D perhaps matches TRBD1 (6 bases). Trimming removed 6 bases from V and 6 bases from J, with 21 bases in between. Germline assignment: CDR1 MNHEY and CDR2 SVGEGT. This CDR3 contains 15 residues. The CDR3 is CASSLGHPIFGEQYF. The CDR3 DNA follows: TGTGCCAGCAGCCTGGGACACCCGATCTTCGGCGAGCAGTACTTC.

V is TRBV24-1 and J is TRBJ2-2, with 10 positions matching TRBD1. The CDR3 extends over 13 amino acids. In germline, CDR1 is KGHDR, CDR2 SFDVKD. The V and J ends lost 12 bases and 6 bases, in that order; junction bases with no gene match: 6. Written as DNA, the CDR3 is TGTGCCTCTGGACAGGGGGGGTCCGGGGAGCTGTTTTTT. As protein: CASGQGGSGELFF.

CDR3 sequence: CASSSTYGKGTDTQYF. The CDR3 DNA reads as TGTGCCAGCAGTTCCACTTACGGGAAGGGCACAGATACGCAGTATTTT. The V and J genes are TRBV27 and TRBJ2-3; a weak D match, TRBD2 (5 bases). The CDR3 length is 16 residues. Germline values: CDR1 MNHEY, CDR2 SMNVEV (reference sequence). Trimming pared 4 bases from V and 1 base from J, leaving 15 bases between.

The V call is TRBV4-1, the J call TRBJ2-1; 10 bases are shared with TRBD2. Germline loops: CDR1 MGHRA, CDR2 YSYEKL. This CDR3 is 15 amino acids long. The V and J ends lost 4 bases and 5 bases, in that order; junction bases with no gene match: 5. In nucleotides, the CDR3 is TGCGCCAGCAGCCCGGGACTAGCGCTAAACAATGAGCAGTTCTTC. It specifies CASSPGLALNNEQFF.

V usage is TRBV10-1 and J usage is TRBJ2-3; D gene ambiguous. V lost 5 bases and J lost 1, with 7 bases in between. The CDR3 sequence is 13 residues long. The germline CDR1 and CDR2 sequences are WNHNN and SYGVQD (reference sequence). Here the CDR3 reads CASSRHCTDTQYF. CDR3 bases: TGCGCCAGCAGTCGACATTGCACAGATACGCAGTATTTT.

The chain joins TRBV6-5 to TRBJ2-7, with 7 bases aligning to TRBD2. With 8 bases clipped from V and 2 bases from J, the junction kept 6 bases outside the gene matches. Germline values: CDR1 MNHEY, CDR2 SVGAGI. The length of the CDR3 is 13 residues. This CDR3 reads CASLGAGTYEQYF. CDR3 nucleotides: TGTGCCAGCCTCGGAGCGGGGACCTACGAGCAGTACTTC.

The genes are TRBV2 and TRBJ2-1; D uncertain. The CDR3 is 12 residues long. Trimming cost V 8 bases and J 6 bases, with 11 bases left between them. From germline, CDR1 is SNHLY and CDR2 FYNNEI. The CDR3 sequence is CASRLIPNEQFF. The CDR3, as DNA: TGTGCCAGCCGCCTCATCCCCAATGAGCAGTTCTTC.

Notes on this clone: An end of the junction differs from the germline gene, which may be a read error. The genes are TRBV3-1 (or the pseudogene TRBV3-2) and TRBJ2-3; 9 nucleotides match TRBD2. Germline loops: CDR1 LGHDT, CDR2 YNNKEL (reference sequence). The CDR3 runs to 16 residues. CDR3 DNA: TGTGCCAGCAGCTCTATAGCGGGAGTTAGCATAGATACGCAGTATTTT. It is translated as CASSSIAGVSIDTQYF.

The chain carries TRBV19 and TRBJ1-4; D is undetermined. The CDR3 contains 14 residues. CDR1 is LNHDA and CDR2 is SQIVND in the germline V gene (reference sequence). V was trimmed by 5 bases and J by 5 bases, leaving 12 bases between them. The CDR3 here is CASSSSQINEKLFF. CDR3 coding DNA: TGTGCCAGTAGTTCCTCTCAGATAAATGAAAAACTGTTTTTT.

CDR3 amino acids: CASSLPDYGYTF. The CDR3 nucleotides are TGTGCCAGCAGCCTCCCTGACTATGGCTACACCTTC. The rearrangement uses TRBV5-4 and TRBJ1-2; D remains ambiguous. CDR3 length equals 12 residues. V was pared by 4 bases and J by 3 bases, with 7 bases between. Germline V lookup: CDR1 SGHNT, CDR2 YYREEE (reference sequence).

This clone was counted a few times. This chain links TRBV14 with TRBJ2-1; 9 nucleotides agree with TRBD2. V dropped 4 bases and J dropped 4; count of bases not matched to a gene: 5. The length of the CDR3 is 15 residues. The germline CDR1 and CDR2 sequences are SGHDN and FVKESK. The CDR3 sequence: CASSPGTSWYNEQFF. The CDR3 DNA reads TGTGCCAGCAGCCCTGGGACTAGCTGGTACAATGAGCAGTTCTTC.

The genes are TRBV27 and TRBJ2-7, with a tentative D call TRBD2 (6 bases). V dropped 8 bases and J dropped 4 bases, with 15 bases sitting between them. Germline CDR1 MNHEY, CDR2 SMNVEV (reference sequence). The CDR3 is 13 amino acids. The CDR3 loop is CASAIFAGYEQYF. DNA of the CDR3: TGTGCCAGCGCCATATTCGCGGGGTACGAGCAGTACTTC.

This chain links TRBV20-1 with TRBJ2-1, with 8 bases identical to TRBD2. The CDR3 is 15 amino acids. CDR1 is DFQATT and CDR2 is SNEGSKA in the germline V gene (reference sequence). The V gene end was trimmed by 4 bases and the J gene end by 6 bases; junction bases not matched to a gene: 11. This CDR3 reads CSATDLLAGPNEQFF. CDR3 in DNA: TGCAGTGCTACTGATCTGCTAGCGGGCCCCAATGAGCAGTTCTTC.

V is TRBV27 and J is TRBJ2-7, with 10 bases aligning to TRBD2. Per germline, CDR1 MNHEY and CDR2 SMNVEV (reference sequence). The CDR3 length is 15 residues. Unmatched junction bases numbered 7, after V lost 5 bases and J lost 3 bases. The CDR3 nucleotides read TGTGCCAGCAGTCCTAGCGGGAGTATGAACTACGAGCAGTACTTC. Translated: CASSPSGSMNYEQYF.

This clone was detected once. This chain uses TRBV15 with TRBJ1-2; D remains unclear. Germline CDR1 reads LNHNV; CDR2 reads YYDKDF (reference sequence). The germline V and J ends were trimmed by 0 bases and 10 bases, with 24 bases remaining between them. The CDR3 loop spans 17 amino acids. CDR3 region: CATSREETQAGHMTYTF. CDR3 nucleotide sequence: TGTGCCACCAGCAGAGAGGAAACCCAGGCGGGCCATATGACCTACACCTTC.

The V gene is TRBV19, the J gene TRBJ1-1; 8 bases map to TRBD1. The length of the CDR3 is 14 residues. V was pared by 5 bases and J by 7 bases, with 9 bases of the junction left unmatched. Germline CDR1 LNHDA, CDR2 SQIVND (reference sequence). The CDR3 bases are TGTGCCAGTAGTCTCCGAGGGGGACAGGTTGAAGCTTTCTTT. It specifies CASSLRGGQVEAFF.

This clone was detected only once. The chain uses TRBV7-9 and TRBJ2-7, with a weak D call TRBD2 (5 bases). Per the germline V gene, CDR1 is SEHNR and CDR2 is FQNEAQ (reference sequence). This CDR3 is 13 amino acids long. V lost 6 bases and J lost 0, with 9 bases in between. CDR3 loop: CASRDWSSYEQYF. In nucleotides, the CDR3 is TGTGCCAGCAGGGACTGGAGCTCCTACGAGCAGTACTTC. The variable domain in full, completed from reference TRBV7-9 and TRBJ2-7, reads DTGVSQNPRHKITKRGQNVTFRCDPISEHNRLYWYRQTLGQGPEFLTYFQNEAQLEKSRLLSDRFSAERPKGSFSTLEIQRTEQGDSAMYLCASRDWSSYEQYFGPGTRLTVT.

The J gene is TRBJ1-1, the V gene TRBV7-2; D ambiguous. This CDR3 comprises 13 residues. Germline CDR1 is SGHTA and CDR2 is FQGNSA. The V end was cut by 4 bases, the J end by 5 bases, with 11 bases between. Here the CDR3 DNA reads TGTGCCAGCAGCTCTATGACGGGGACTGAAGCTTTCTTT. Residues: CASSSMTGTEAFF.

The genes are TRBV25-1 and TRBJ2-7, with no clear D. In germline, CDR1 is MGHDK, CDR2 SYGVNS. The CDR3 totals 14 residues. Trimming took off 0 bases at V and 5 bases at J, with 11 bases between the two ends. The CDR3 protein is CASSEYVNSHEQYF. In DNA, the CDR3 is TGTGCCAGCAGTGAATATGTTAACAGCCACGAGCAGTACTTC.

The CDR3 spells CASSEAGRSSYEQYF. The CDR3 bases are TGTGCCAGCAGTGAAGCGGGAAGGAGCTCCTACGAGCAGTACTTC. The J gene is TRBJ2-7, the V gene TRBV2; D unclear. Germline CDR1 reads SNHLY; CDR2 reads FYNNEI. V was trimmed by 0 bases and J by 0 bases, leaving 9 bases between them. The CDR3 spans 15 residues.

V and J are TRBV10-3 and TRBJ2-7; 9 positions match TRBD2. With V trimmed by 9 bases and J by 0 bases, 3 bases remained unmatched. Germline V CDR1 and CDR2: ENHRY, SYGVKD. The CDR3 spans 13 residues. The CDR3 here is CAILSGSSYEQYF. The DNA of the CDR3 is TGTGCCATTCTTAGCGGGAGCTCCTACGAGCAGTACTTC.

The gene calls are TRBV5-1 and TRBJ2-7, with no clear D. Germline CDR1 reads SGHRS; CDR2 reads YFSETQ. Trimming pared 0 bases from V and 3 bases from J, leaving 10 bases between. The CDR3 covers 14 residues. The CDR3 bases are TGCGCCAGCAGCTTGGGAGGTGGATTCTACGAGCAGTACTTC. It yields the protein CASSLGGGFYEQYF.

This clone was counted a single time. This chain joins TRBV28 and TRBJ2-1; 10 bases line up with TRBD2. The V gene's germline CDR1 is MDHEN and CDR2 SYDVKM. This CDR3 region has 16 residues. Trimming took 2 bases from V and 9 from J; bases not matched to a gene: 10. CDR3 loop: CASSLISSGRAGEQFF. The CDR3, as DNA: TGTGCCAGCAGTTTAATTTCGAGCGGGAGGGCCGGTGAGCAGTTCTTC.

This chain links TRBV10-3 with TRBJ2-5; 9 bases line up with TRBD1. From germline, CDR1 is ENHRY and CDR2 SYGVKD. The CDR3 loop spans 14 amino acids. V shed 7 bases and J 5 bases; nucleotides not matched to a gene: 8. CDR3 nucleotides: TGTGCCATCAAGAGGGGACAGGGAGTGGAGACCCAGTACTTC. It is translated as CAIKRGQGVETQYF.

CDR3 in amino acids: CASSQGWGNQPQHF. In nucleotides, the CDR3 is TGCGCCAGCAGCCAAGGTTGGGGCAATCAGCCCCAGCATTTT. The chain links TRBV4-3 to TRBJ1-5; no clear D gene. CDR3 length equals 14 residues. V was pared by 1 base and J by 2 bases, with 6 bases between. CDR1 is LGHNA and CDR2 is YSLEER in the germline V gene.

The CDR3 coding sequence is TGTGCCAGCAGCCCTCGGACAACAACCTACGAGCAGTACTTC. It translates to CASSPRTTTYEQYF. This chain joins TRBV7-2 and TRBJ2-7; a weak D match, TRBD1 (5 bases). This CDR3 region has 14 residues. V was shortened by 5 bases and J by 2 bases, with 13 bases between the two germline ends. Germline CDR1 SGHTA, CDR2 FQGNSA.

The chain has TRBV28 and TRBJ2-4; a weak D match, TRBD1 (5 bases). Germline lookup yields CDR1 MDHEN and CDR2 SYDVKM. CDR3 length: 13 residues. V lost 5 bases, J lost 8 bases, and 13 bases lay in between. The CDR3 region is CASSPTALDIQYF. The DNA of the CDR3 is TGTGCCAGCAGTCCGACAGCGCTGGACATTCAGTACTTC.